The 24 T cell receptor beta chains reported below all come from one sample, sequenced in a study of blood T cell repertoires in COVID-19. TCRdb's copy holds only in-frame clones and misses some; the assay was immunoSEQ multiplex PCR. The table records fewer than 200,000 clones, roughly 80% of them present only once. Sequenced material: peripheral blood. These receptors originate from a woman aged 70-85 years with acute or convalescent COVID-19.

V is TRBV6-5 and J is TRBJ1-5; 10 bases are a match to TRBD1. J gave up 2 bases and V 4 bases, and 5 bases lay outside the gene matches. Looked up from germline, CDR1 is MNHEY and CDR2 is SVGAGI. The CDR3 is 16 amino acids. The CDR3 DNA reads TGTGCCAGCAGTTCCTTTGGGACAGGGGGCAATCAGCCCCAGCATTTT. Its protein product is CASSSFGTGGNQPQHF.

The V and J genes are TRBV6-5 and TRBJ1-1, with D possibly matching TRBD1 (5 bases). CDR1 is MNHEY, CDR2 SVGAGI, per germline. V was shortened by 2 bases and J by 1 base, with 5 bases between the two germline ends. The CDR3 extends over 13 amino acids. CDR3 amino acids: CASSYDRNTEAFF. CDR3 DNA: TGTGCCAGCAGTTACGACAGGAACACTGAAGCTTTCTTT.

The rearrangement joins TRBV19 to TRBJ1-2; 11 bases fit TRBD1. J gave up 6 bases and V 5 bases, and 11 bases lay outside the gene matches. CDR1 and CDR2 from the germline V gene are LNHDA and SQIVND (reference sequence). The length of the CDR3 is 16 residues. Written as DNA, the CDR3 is TGTGCCAGTAGTTCCTCCTGGACAGGGGGCATAGATGGCTACACCTTC. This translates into CASSSSWTGGIDGYTF.

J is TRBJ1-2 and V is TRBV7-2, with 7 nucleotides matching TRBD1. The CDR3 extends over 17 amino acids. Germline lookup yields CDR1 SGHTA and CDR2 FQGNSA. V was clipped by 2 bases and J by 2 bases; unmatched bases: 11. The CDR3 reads CASSLSGQKNYNYGYTF. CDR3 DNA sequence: TGTGCCAGCAGCTTATCGGGACAGAAAAATTACAACTATGGCTACACCTTC.

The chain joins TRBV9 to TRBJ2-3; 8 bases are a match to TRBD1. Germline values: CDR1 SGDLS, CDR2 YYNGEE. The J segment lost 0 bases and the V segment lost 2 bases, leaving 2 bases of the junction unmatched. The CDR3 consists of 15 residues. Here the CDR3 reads CASSVWDRSTDTQYF. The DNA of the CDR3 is TGTGCCAGCAGCGTGTGGGACAGGAGCACAGATACGCAGTATTTT.

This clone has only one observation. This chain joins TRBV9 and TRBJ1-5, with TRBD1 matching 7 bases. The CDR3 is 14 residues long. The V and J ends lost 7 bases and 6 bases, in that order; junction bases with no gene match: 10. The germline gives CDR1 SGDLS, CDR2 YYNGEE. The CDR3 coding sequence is TGTGCCAGCTCGGAAGACAGGGACACTCAGCCCCAGCATTTT. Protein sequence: CASSEDRDTQPQHF.

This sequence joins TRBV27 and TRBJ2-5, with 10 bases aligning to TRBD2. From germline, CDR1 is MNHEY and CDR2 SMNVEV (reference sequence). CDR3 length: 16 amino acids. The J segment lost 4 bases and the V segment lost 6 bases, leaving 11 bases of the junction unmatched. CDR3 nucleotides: TGTGCCAGCAGCCTAGTCCCAGCGGGAGGGCGAGAGACCCAGTACTTC. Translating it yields CASSLVPAGGRETQYF.

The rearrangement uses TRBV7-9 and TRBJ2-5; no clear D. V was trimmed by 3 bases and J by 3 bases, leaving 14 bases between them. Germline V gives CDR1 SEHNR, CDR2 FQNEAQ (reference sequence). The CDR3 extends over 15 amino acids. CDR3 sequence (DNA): TGTGCCAGCAGCTTTAACTTCGTAGGAGAAGAGACCCAGTACTTC. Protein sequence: CASSFNFVGEETQYF. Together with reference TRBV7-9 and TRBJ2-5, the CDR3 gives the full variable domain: DTGVSQNPRHKITKRGQNVTFRCDPISEHNRLYWYRQTLGQGPEFLTYFQNEAQLEKSRLLSDRFSAERPKGSFSTLEIQRTEQGDSAMYLCASSFNFVGEETQYFGPGTRLLVL.

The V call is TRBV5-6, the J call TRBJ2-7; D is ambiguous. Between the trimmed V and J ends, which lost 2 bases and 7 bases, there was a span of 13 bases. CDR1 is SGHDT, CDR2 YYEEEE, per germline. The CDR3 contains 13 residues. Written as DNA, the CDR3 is TGTGCCAGCAGCTTCGGAGACCCCTTGGAGCAGTACTTC. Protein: CASSFGDPLEQYF.

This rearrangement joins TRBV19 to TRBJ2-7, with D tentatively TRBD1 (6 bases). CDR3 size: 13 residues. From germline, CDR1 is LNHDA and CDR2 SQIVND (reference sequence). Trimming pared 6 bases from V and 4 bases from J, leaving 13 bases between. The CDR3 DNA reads TGTGCCAGTAGCTGGGGCAGGGGTTACGAGCAGTACTTC. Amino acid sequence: CASSWGRGYEQYF.

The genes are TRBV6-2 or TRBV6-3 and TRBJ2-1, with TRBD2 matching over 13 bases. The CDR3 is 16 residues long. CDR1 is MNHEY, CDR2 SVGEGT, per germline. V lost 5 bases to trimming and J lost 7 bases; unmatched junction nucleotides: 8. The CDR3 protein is CASSGSPGLAGNEQFF. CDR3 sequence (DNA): TGTGCCAGCAGTGGATCACCGGGACTAGCGGGAAATGAGCAGTTCTTC.

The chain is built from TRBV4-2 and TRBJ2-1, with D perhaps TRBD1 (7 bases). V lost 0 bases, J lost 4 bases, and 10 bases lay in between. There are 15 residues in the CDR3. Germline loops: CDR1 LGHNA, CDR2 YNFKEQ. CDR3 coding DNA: TGTGCCAGCAGCCAAGAGGAGGGGGCGTACAATGAGCAGTTCTTC. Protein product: CASSQEEGAYNEQFF.

CDR3 nucleotide sequence: TGTGCCAGCTCACCTCAACGGACAGGGTATGGGACCGGGGAGCTGTTTTTT. Amino acid sequence: CASSPQRTGYGTGELFF. This chain connects TRBV18 to TRBJ2-2; 8 bases align to TRBD1. CDR3 length: 17 amino acids. CDR1 is KGHSH, CDR2 LQKENI, per germline. The V and J ends lost 3 bases and 5 bases, in that order; junction bases with no gene match: 11.

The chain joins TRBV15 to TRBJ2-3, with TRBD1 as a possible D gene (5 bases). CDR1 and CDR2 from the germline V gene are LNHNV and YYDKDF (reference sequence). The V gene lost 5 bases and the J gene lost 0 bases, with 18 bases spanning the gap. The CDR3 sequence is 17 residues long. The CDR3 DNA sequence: TGTGCCACCAGCTTCGACAGTTTTTCCTCTAGCACAGATACGCAGTATTTT. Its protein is CATSFDSFSSSTDTQYF. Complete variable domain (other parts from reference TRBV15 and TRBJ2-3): DAMVIQNPRYQVTQFGKPVTLSCSQTLNHNVMYWYQQKSSQAPKLLFHYYDKDFNNEADTPDNFQSRRPNTSFCFLDIRSPGLGDTAMYLCATSFDSFSSSTDTQYFGPGTRLTVL.

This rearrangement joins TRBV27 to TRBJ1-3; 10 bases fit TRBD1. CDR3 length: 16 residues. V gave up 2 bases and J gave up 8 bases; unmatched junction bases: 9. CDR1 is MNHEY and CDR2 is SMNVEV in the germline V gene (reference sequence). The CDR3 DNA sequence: TGTGCCAGCAGTTTAGGTTTCGGGACAGGGGAAGACACCATATATTTT. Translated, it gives CASSLGFGTGEDTIYF.

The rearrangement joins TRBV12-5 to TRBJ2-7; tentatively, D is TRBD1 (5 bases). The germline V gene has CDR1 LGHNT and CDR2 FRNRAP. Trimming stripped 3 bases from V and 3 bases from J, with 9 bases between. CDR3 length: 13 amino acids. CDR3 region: CASGFWGSYEQYF. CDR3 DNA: TGTGCTAGTGGTTTCTGGGGCAGCTACGAGCAGTACTTC.

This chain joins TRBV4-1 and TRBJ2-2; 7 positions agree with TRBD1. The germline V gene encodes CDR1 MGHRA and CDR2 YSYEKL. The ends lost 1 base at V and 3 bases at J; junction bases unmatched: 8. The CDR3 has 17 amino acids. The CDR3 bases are TGCGCCAGCAGCCAAGGGTCCGGGACAGCCCACACCGGGGAGCTGTTTTTT. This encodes CASSQGSGTAHTGELFF.

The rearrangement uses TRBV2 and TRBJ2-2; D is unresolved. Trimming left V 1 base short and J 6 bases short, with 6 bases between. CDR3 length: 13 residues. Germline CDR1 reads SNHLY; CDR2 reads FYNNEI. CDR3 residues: CASSEGLAGELFF. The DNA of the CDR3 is TGTGCCAGCAGTGAAGGGCTAGCCGGGGAGCTGTTTTTT.

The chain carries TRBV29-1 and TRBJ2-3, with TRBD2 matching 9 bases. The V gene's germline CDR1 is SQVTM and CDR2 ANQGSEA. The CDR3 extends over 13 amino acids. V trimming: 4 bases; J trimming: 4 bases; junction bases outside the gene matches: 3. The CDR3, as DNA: TGCAGCGTTGCTAGCGGGGTCGCAGATACGCAGTATTTT. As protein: CSVASGVADTQYF.

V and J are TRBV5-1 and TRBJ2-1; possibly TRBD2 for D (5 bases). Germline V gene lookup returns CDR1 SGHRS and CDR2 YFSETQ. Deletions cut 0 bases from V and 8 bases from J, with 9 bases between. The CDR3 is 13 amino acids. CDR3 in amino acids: CASSLESRDEQFF. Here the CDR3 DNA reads TGCGCCAGCAGCTTGGAGTCGCGGGATGAGCAGTTCTTC.

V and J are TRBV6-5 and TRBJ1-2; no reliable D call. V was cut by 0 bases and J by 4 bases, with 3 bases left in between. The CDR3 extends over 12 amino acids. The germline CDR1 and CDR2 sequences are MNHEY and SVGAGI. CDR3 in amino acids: CASSYSGYGYTF. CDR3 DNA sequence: TGTGCCAGCAGTTACTCCGGCTATGGCTACACCTTC.

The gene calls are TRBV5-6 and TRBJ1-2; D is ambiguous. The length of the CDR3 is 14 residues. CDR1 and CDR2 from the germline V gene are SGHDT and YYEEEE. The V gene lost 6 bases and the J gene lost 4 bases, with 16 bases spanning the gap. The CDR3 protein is CASTSQAGIYGYTF. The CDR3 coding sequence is TGTGCCAGCACCTCCCAAGCGGGTATCTATGGCTACACCTTC.

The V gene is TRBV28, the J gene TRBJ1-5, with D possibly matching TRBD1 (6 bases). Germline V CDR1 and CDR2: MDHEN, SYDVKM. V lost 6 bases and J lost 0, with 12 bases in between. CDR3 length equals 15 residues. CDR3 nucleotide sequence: TGTGCCAGCAGCGCCGACAGGAGTAGCAATCAGCCCCAGCATTTT. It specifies CASSADRSSNQPQHF.

In DNA, the CDR3 is TGTGCCAGCAGTTTTAAACGGGACAGGACATACGAGCAGTACTTC. Its protein product is CASSFKRDRTYEQYF. The chain joins TRBV27 to TRBJ2-7, with 8 bases aligning to TRBD1. V lost 3 bases to trimming and J lost 4 bases; unmatched junction nucleotides: 8. This CDR3 is 15 amino acids long. The germline V gene has CDR1 MNHEY and CDR2 SMNVEV (reference sequence).